One sample yielded the 13 T cell receptor beta chains listed below, sequenced in a study of T cell responses to AZD1222 COVID-19 vaccine. Data came from immunoSEQ multiplex PCR; TCRdb stores just in-frame clones and leaves some out. The sample contains under 150,000 clones, roughly 90% of which appear only once. The sample here was peripheral blood, taken on day 0 of AZD1222 vaccination. Source of these receptors: an adult in good health.

The chain is built from TRBV25-1 and TRBJ1-2; 12 bases line up with TRBD1. Germline V gives CDR1 MGHDK, CDR2 SYGVNS. V lost 2 bases, J lost 8 bases, and 6 bases stayed unmatched. The CDR3 contains 15 residues. The CDR3 spells CASSERGQGARGYTF. DNA of the CDR3: TGTGCCAGCAGTGAAAGGGGACAGGGGGCGCGGGGCTACACCTTC.

The chain combines TRBV7-9 with TRBJ2-7; no clear D. Germline values: CDR1 SEHNR, CDR2 FQNEAQ (reference sequence). Trimming pared 5 bases from V and 5 bases from J, leaving 7 bases between. The CDR3 totals 11 residues. The CDR3 spells CASSPLDEQYF. CDR3 DNA: TGTGCCAGCAGCCCCCTGGACGAGCAGTACTTC.

This clone has only one observation. This sample also contains other DNA sequences that code for the same CDR3. The chain uses TRBV18 and TRBJ1-2, with 9 bases lining up with TRBD1. V lost 3 bases to trimming and J lost 8 bases; unmatched junction nucleotides: 4. In germline, CDR1 is KGHSH, CDR2 LQKENI. The CDR3 runs 13 residues. In DNA form, the CDR3 reads TGTGCCAGCTCACCGGGACAGGGTACCGGCTACACCTTC. It specifies CASSPGQGTGYTF.

This rearrangement joins TRBV11-1 to TRBJ2-1; TRBD2 matches 12 bases. J was trimmed by 6 bases and V by 8 bases; bases with no gene match: 11. The CDR3 has 16 amino acids. Per the germline V gene, CDR1 is SGHAT and CDR2 is FQDESV (reference sequence). This chain's CDR3 is CASRGLAGSLSNEQFF. Here the CDR3 DNA reads TGTGCCAGCCGTGGACTAGCGGGGTCCCTCTCCAATGAGCAGTTCTTC.

This clone was picked up one time. V usage is TRBV27 and J usage is TRBJ1-5; possibly TRBD1 for D (5 bases). V was trimmed by 2 bases and J by 7 bases, leaving 9 bases between them. Germline values: CDR1 MNHEY, CDR2 SMNVEV (reference sequence). The length of the CDR3 is 13 residues. The CDR3 here is CASSLGGKQPQHF. In nucleotides, the CDR3 is TGTGCCAGCAGTTTAGGGGGGAAACAGCCCCAGCATTTT.

The rearrangement joins TRBV2 to TRBJ1-2; possibly TRBD1 for D (5 bases). Trimming removed 4 bases from V and 7 bases from J, with 16 bases in between. The CDR3 runs 14 residues. Germline CDR1 reads SNHLY; CDR2 reads FYNNEI. The CDR3 sequence: CASSAEFPRGGYTF. In nucleotides, the CDR3 is TGTGCCAGCAGTGCCGAATTTCCAAGGGGTGGCTACACCTTC. The full variable domain, with the rest looked up from reference TRBV2 and TRBJ1-2, is EPEVTQTPSHQVTQMGQEVILRCVPISNHLYFYWYRQILGQKVEFLVSFYNNEISEKSEIFDDQFSVERPDGSNFTLKIRSTKLEDSAMYFCASSAEFPRGGYTFGSGTRLTVV.

The rearrangement uses TRBV6-5 and TRBJ1-2, with TRBD1 matching over 7 bases. Trimming cost V 5 bases and J 3 bases; bases outside gene matches: 9. The CDR3 runs to 15 residues. Germline values: CDR1 MNHEY, CDR2 SVGAGI. Here the CDR3 DNA reads TGTGCCAGCAGTCACCCCAGACAGGGATACTATGGCTACACCTTC. Protein product: CASSHPRQGYYGYTF.

This chain uses TRBV29-1 with TRBJ2-5; D possibly corresponds to TRBD2 (6 bases). The CDR3 runs to 12 residues. Germline CDR1 is SQVTM and CDR2 is ANQGSEA. Deletions cut 0 bases from V and 10 bases from J, with 12 bases between. The DNA of the CDR3 is TGCAGCGTTGAAGAGGGGGGACGGATCCAGTACTTC. Translation: CSVEEGGRIQYF.

The chain joins TRBV6-2 or TRBV6-3 to TRBJ2-7; 7 bases agree with TRBD1. Germline CDR1 is MNHEY and CDR2 is SVGEGT. The CDR3 consists of 16 residues. The ends lost 0 bases at V and 0 bases at J; junction bases unmatched: 5. CDR3 nucleotides: TGTGCCAGCAGTTACTCGATCGGGACAGCCTCCTACGAGCAGTACTTC. Its protein product is CASSYSIGTASYEQYF.

The chain couples TRBV23-1 to TRBJ1-5; no firm D call. TRBV23-1 is assigned to the ORF class and has an uncertain function. The ends were cut back, 3 bases at V and 7 bases at J, with 7 bases in the middle. The CDR3 totals 12 residues. CDR3 sequence (DNA): TGCGCCAGCAGTCATACGTCACAGCCCCAGCATTTT. As protein: CASSHTSQPQHF.

This rearrangement joins TRBV19 to TRBJ1-5; a weak D match, TRBD1 (5 bases). The CDR3 sequence is 14 residues long. The V end was cut by 3 bases, the J end by 1 base, with 7 bases between. CDR1 is LNHDA, CDR2 SQIVND, per germline (reference sequence). DNA for the CDR3: TGTGCCAGTAGTATCCGGGACAGCAATCAGCCCCAGCATTTT. Amino acids: CASSIRDSNQPQHF. The variable domain in full, with the rest retrieved from reference TRBV19 and TRBJ1-5, is DGGITQSPKYLFRKEGQNVTLSCEQNLNHDAMYWYRQDPGQGLRLIYYSQIVNDFQKGDIAEGYSVSREKKESFPLTVTSAQKNPTAFYLCASSIRDSNQPQHFGDGTRLSIL.

The chain carries TRBV24-1 and TRBJ1-5; D is perhaps TRBD1 (6 bases). The CDR3 loop spans 15 amino acids. Between the trimmed V and J ends, which lost 9 bases and 0 bases, there was a span of 14 bases. Per germline, CDR1 KGHDR and CDR2 SFDVKD. Here the CDR3 DNA reads TGTGCCACCGCAGAGGACAGCTATAGCAATCAGCCCCAGCATTTT. This encodes CATAEDSYSNQPQHF.

The chain has TRBV14 and TRBJ1-1; possible D gene TRBD1, 6 bases. CDR1 is SGHDN and CDR2 is FVKESK in the germline V gene. The CDR3 has 16 amino acids. V was shortened by 4 bases and J by 3 bases, with 18 bases between the two germline ends. In DNA form, the CDR3 reads TGTGCCAGCAGCCCACCCCACAGGGCGGAGTACACTGAAGCTTTCTTT. Translated, it gives CASSPPHRAEYTEAFF.